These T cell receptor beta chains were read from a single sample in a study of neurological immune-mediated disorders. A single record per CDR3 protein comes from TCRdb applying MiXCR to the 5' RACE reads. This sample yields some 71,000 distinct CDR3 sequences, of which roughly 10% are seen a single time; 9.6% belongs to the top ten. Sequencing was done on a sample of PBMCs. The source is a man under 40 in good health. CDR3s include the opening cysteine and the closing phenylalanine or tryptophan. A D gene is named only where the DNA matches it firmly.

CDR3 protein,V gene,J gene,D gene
CASSPPLLRNEQFF,TRBV7-2,TRBJ2-1,.
CASRQGASLHTEAFF,TRBV27,TRBJ1-1,TRBD1
CASRLQVFNEQFF,TRBV27,TRBJ2-1,.
CASRGPGQGVHSPLHF,TRBV5-1,TRBJ1-6,TRBD1
CSVEGEAMEQETQYF,TRBV29-1,TRBJ2-5,.
CASSSPGQGYSYEQYF,TRBV28,TRBJ2-7,TRBD1
CASSQDSGGSYEQYF,TRBV4-2,TRBJ2-7,.
CASRMTRGPYEQYF,TRBV28,TRBJ2-7,TRBD1
CASSLRAESYNEQFF,TRBV5-1,TRBJ2-1,.
CASRQGAMNTEAFF,TRBV11-1,TRBJ1-1,TRBD1
CATSRDLGAGGPTDTQYF,TRBV15,TRBJ2-3,TRBD2
CASSEDRVSYEQYF,TRBV7-2,TRBJ2-7,TRBD1
CSALYPGPRNSPLHF,TRBV20-1,TRBJ1-6,.
CASSPGSQETQYF,TRBV3-1,TRBJ2-5,.
CASRPNRNTGELFF,TRBV11-2,TRBJ2-2,.
CASSLKGQIHQPQHF,TRBV28,TRBJ1-5,.
CASSFRLGRYTEAFF,TRBV12-3/TRBV12-4,TRBJ1-1,.
CASSLGTSGNTIYF,TRBV5-1,TRBJ1-3,.
CASSPDGLGENNEQFF,TRBV5-1,TRBJ2-1,.
CASSSSGRSYNEQFF,TRBV7-6,TRBJ2-1,TRBD2
CARRRGQGTTEALF,TRBV5-1,TRBJ1-1,TRBD1
CASSPGTGVREQYF,TRBV12-3/TRBV12-4,TRBJ2-7,TRBD1
CSARTSGRQDTQYF,TRBV20-1,TRBJ2-3,TRBD2
CATSDCGGCVDIQYF,TRBV24-1,TRBJ2-4,.
CASSLGTAGLPDTQYF,TRBV7-6,TRBJ2-3,.
CSAFEPATNEKLFF,TRBV20-1,TRBJ1-4,.
CASSLTDRDLNTGELFF,TRBV21-1,TRBJ2-2,.
CASSLEDVGTDTQYF,TRBV5-1,TRBJ2-3,.
CASRRLENNEQFF,TRBV6-2/TRBV6-3,TRBJ2-1,.
CASSVLAGYEQFF,TRBV9,TRBJ2-1,TRBD2
CASKRGGSYNEQFF,TRBV12-3/TRBV12-4,TRBJ2-1,.
CSVDSDGGTQYF,TRBV29-1,TRBJ2-5,.
CASSLLDPTGGPYEQYF,TRBV27,TRBJ2-7,TRBD1
CASSHGGGTEAFF,TRBV3-1,TRBJ1-1,.
CSANPIGGHWNYGYTF,TRBV20-1,TRBJ1-2,.
CSARGGGTEAFF,TRBV20-1,TRBJ1-1,TRBD1
CASSQHDRAFLYGYTF,TRBV27,TRBJ1-2,TRBD1
CASSYIAGFSSYNEQFF,TRBV12-3/TRBV12-4,TRBJ2-1,.
CASSQGLRGVGGETQYF,TRBV3-1,TRBJ2-5,.
CAISEERTGELFF,TRBV10-3,TRBJ2-2,.
CASSLAGTSGANVLTF,TRBV5-1,TRBJ2-6,.
CASSPVNPGMATSETQYF,TRBV18,TRBJ2-5,TRBD2
CASTTATEHFF,TRBV27,TRBJ2-1,.
CASSATGRDTQYF,TRBV19,TRBJ2-3,TRBD1
CAWSVNQAETQYF,TRBV30,TRBJ2-5,.
CASSRDKSTGELFF,TRBV5-1,TRBJ2-2,.
CSVLGTDTQYF,TRBV29-1,TRBJ2-3,.
CSARDPRGDHREAFF,TRBV20-1,TRBJ1-1,.
CASSQGTGLVPSSRGTQYF,TRBV4-1,TRBJ2-3,TRBD1
CASSGSIATNEKLFF,TRBV5-1,TRBJ1-4,.
CASSQHVDTQYF,TRBV14,TRBJ2-3,.
CASSATNRVNQPQHF,TRBV7-2,TRBJ1-5,.
CASSQLHGESGGNTIYF,TRBV4-1,TRBJ1-3,.
CSARGGVLDTQYF,TRBV20-1,TRBJ2-3,.
CASSWIAGGLTDTQYF,TRBV11-2,TRBJ2-3,TRBD2
CATRFGRDGNQPQHF,TRBV15,TRBJ1-5,.
CASSYGRGDSEQYF,TRBV4-1,TRBJ2-7,TRBD2